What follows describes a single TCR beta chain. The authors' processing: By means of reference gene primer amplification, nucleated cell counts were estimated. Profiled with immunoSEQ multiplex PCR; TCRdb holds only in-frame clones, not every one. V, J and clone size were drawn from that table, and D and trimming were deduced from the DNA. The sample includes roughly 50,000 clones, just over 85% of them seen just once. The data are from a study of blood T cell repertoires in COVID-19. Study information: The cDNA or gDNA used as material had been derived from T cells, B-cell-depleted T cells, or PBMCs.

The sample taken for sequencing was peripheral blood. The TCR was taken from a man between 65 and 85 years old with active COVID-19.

The DNA for the CDR3 is TGTGCCAGCAGCTTAGAAACCAGGCTAGCCAAAAACATTCAGTACTTC. Protein sequence: CASSLETRLAKNIQYF. This sequence joins TRBV7-9 and TRBJ2-4; D not certain. The V and J ends lost 1 base and 0 bases respectively, with 10 bases between them. Germline V gene lookup returns CDR1 SEHNR and CDR2 FQNEAQ (reference sequence). The CDR3 spans 16 residues.